These T cell receptor beta chains were read from a single sample in a study of radiotherapy plus CTLA-4 blockade in lung cancer. TCRdb's copy holds only in-frame clones and misses some; the assay was immunoSEQ multiplex PCR. The sample yields 35,000 to 40,000 clones, approximately 83% seen once. Here the sequenced sample was peripheral blood, taken from a patient treated with radiotherapy plus ipilimumab. Receptor source: a human donor with non-small cell lung cancer whose response to radiotherapy plus ipilimumab could not be evaluated. CDR3s include the opening cysteine and the closing phenylalanine or tryptophan. D genes are given only for firm matches. Size tells how often a clone was seen (once, few, many) or the class of an expanded clone, and some rows leave it out.

d_call clone_size j_call v_call cdr3_nt cdr3_aa
NA NA TRBJ2-7 TRBV2 TGTGCCAGCAGCGAGGACTACGAGCAGTACTTC CASSEDYEQYF
TRBD2 NA TRBJ2-3 TRBV7-2 TGTGCCAGCAGCACCTGGACTAGCGCCACAGATACGCAGTATTTT CASSTWTSATDTQYF
TRBD2 NA TRBJ2-7 TRBV5-6 TGTGCCAGCAGCTTGGCCCCGACTAGCGGGCGTTCCTACGAGCAGTACTTC CASSLAPTSGRSYEQYF
TRBD2 NA TRBJ2-3 TRBV4-1 TGCGCCAGCAGCCAGACCGGGGGGGGGCGGCTAGAAACAGATACGCAGTATTTT CASSQTGGGRLETDTQYF
NA once TRBJ1-4 TRBV9 TGTGCCAGCAGCCCCCGGAGATCTAATGAAAAACTGTTTTTT CASSPRRSNEKLFF
TRBD1 NA TRBJ2-2 TRBV10-1 TGCGCCAGCAGTGAGTCGAAAGGGGGCGTCGGCACCGGGGAGCTGTTTTTT CASSESKGGVGTGELFF
TRBD2 once TRBJ2-7 TRBV28 TGTGCCAGCAGACATCGGGGGGGCCTCACTACCTACGAGCAGTACTTC CASRHRGGLTTYEQYF
NA NA TRBJ2-4 TRBV28 TGTGCCAGCAGTTTTTCCGGGACCGGAGGGGCCAAAAACATTCAGTACTTC CASSFSGTGGAKNIQYF
NA NA TRBJ2-7 TRBV28 TGTGCCAGCACCCTTTCGGGGGTGGACGAGCAGTACTTC CASTLSGVDEQYF
TRBD2 NA TRBJ2-3 TRBV5-4 TGTGCCAGCAGACCTAGCGGGGGGGCAAGTGATACGCAGTATTTT CASRPSGGASDTQYF
NA NA TRBJ1-1 TRBV4-2 TGTGCCAGCAGCCAAGAGCTAGCTTCGAACACTGAAGCTTTCTTT CASSQELASNTEAFF
NA NA TRBJ1-4 TRBV7-9 TGTGCCAGCAGCTTAACAGATGGAACTAATGAAAAACTGTTTTTT CASSLTDGTNEKLFF
NA NA TRBJ1-6 TRBV19 TGTGCCAGTAGTATCGGCGGAGATTCACCCCTCCACTTT CASSIGGDSPLHF
TRBD1 NA TRBJ1-1 TRBV5-1 TGCGCCAGCAGCTTGGGAGGACAGGTGGGGAACACTGAAGCTTTCTTT CASSLGGQVGNTEAFF
NA NA TRBJ1-2 TRBV6-6 TGTGCCAGCAGTGGAGGGCAGAACTATGGCTACACCTTC CASSGGQNYGYTF
NA NA TRBJ1-1 TRBV5-8 TGTGCCAGCAGCTCGGTGGAAGCTTTCTTT CASSSVEAFF
NA few TRBJ1-2 TRBV4-3 TGCGCCAGCAGCCCATTGGACAAAAACTATGGCTACACCTTC CASSPLDKNYGYTF
TRBD1 NA TRBJ1-6 TRBV7-2 TGTGCCAGCAGCTTAACGGGACAGGGGGCAGGTTCACCCCTCCACTTT CASSLTGQGAGSPLHF
NA NA TRBJ2-7 TRBV27 TGTGCCAGCATGACTGACAGAGGCTACGAGCAGTACTTC CASMTDRGYEQYF
NA NA TRBJ2-7 TRBV9 TGTGCCAGCAGCGTATACAGGGACTCCTACGAGCAGTACTTC CASSVYRDSYEQYF
NA NA TRBJ2-2 TRBV5-5 TGTGCCAGCAGCCCCGCGGACAGAAACACCGGGGAGCTGTTTTTT CASSPADRNTGELFF